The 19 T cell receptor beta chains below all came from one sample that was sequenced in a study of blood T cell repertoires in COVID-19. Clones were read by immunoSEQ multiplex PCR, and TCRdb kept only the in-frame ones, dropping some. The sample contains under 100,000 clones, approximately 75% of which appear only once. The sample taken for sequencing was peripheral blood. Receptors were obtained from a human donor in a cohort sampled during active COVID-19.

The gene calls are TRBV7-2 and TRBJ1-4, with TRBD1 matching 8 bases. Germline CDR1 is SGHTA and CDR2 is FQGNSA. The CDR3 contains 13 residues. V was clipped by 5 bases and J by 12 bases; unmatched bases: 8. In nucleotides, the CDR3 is TGTGCCAGCAGCCGACTCTTACAGGGGGAACTGTTTTTT. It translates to CASSRLLQGELFF.

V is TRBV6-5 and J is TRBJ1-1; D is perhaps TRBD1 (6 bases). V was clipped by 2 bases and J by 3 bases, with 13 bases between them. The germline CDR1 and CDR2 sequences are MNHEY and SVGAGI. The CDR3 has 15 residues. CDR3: CASSYLGGAYTEAFF. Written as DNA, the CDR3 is TGTGCCAGCAGTTACCTCGGGGGGGCGTACACTGAAGCTTTCTTT.

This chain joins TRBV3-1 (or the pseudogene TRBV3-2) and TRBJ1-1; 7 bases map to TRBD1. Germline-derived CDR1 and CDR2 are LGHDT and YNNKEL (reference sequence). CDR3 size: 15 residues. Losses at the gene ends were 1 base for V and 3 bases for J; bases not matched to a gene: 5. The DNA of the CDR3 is TGTGCCAGCAGCCAAGCGGGACAGACATACACTGAAGCTTTCTTT. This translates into CASSQAGQTYTEAFF.

This chain's CDR3 is CASSLLPSGGRTDTQYF. CDR3 in DNA: TGCGCCAGCAGCTTGTTGCCCAGCGGGGGACGCACAGATACGCAGTATTTT. The V gene is TRBV5-1, the J gene TRBJ2-3, with 8 bases that match TRBD2. This CDR3 is 17 amino acids long. J gave up 1 base and V 1 base, and 8 bases lay outside the gene matches. CDR1 and CDR2 (germline): SGHRS, YFSETQ.

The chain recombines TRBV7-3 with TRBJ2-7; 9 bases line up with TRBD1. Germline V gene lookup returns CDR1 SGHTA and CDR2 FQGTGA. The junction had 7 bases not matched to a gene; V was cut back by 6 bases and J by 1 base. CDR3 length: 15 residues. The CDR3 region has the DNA TGTGCCAGCAGTCTCCTTGGACAGGGGTCCTACGAGCAGTACTTC. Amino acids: CASSLLGQGSYEQYF.

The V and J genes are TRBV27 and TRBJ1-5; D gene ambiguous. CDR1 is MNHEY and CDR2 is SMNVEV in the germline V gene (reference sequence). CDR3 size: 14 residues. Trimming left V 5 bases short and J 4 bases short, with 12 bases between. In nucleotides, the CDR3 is TGTGCCAGCAGTCCATTCGACGGGAATCAGCCCCAGCATTTT. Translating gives CASSPFDGNQPQHF.

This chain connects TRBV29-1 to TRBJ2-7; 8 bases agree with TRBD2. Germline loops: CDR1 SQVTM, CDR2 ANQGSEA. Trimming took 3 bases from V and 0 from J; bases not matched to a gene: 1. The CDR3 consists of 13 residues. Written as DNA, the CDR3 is TGCAGCGTTGAGCGGGGGGACTCCTACGAGCAGTACTTC. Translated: CSVERGDSYEQYF.

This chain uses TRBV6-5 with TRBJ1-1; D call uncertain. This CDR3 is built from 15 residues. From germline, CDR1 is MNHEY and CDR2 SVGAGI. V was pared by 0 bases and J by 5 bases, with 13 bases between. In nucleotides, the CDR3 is TGTGCCAGCAGTTACTCGGTTGCAGATTATACTGAAGCTTTCTTT. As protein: CASSYSVADYTEAFF.

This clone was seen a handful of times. This CDR3 reads CATSGTGGNYGYTF. Here the CDR3 DNA reads TGTGCCACCAGTGGGACAGGGGGCAACTATGGCTACACCTTC. The gene calls are TRBV24-1 and TRBJ1-2, with TRBD1 matching over 11 bases. V trimming: 5 bases; J trimming: 2 bases; junction bases outside the gene matches: 0. This CDR3 is built from 14 residues. The germline CDR1 and CDR2 sequences are KGHDR and SFDVKD.

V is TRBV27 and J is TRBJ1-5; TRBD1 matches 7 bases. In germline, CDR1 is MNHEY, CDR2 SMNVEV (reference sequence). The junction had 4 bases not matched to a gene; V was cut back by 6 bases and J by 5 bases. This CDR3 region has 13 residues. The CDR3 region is CASSVDRDQPQHF. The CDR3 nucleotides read TGTGCCAGCAGCGTTGACAGGGATCAGCCCCAGCATTTT.

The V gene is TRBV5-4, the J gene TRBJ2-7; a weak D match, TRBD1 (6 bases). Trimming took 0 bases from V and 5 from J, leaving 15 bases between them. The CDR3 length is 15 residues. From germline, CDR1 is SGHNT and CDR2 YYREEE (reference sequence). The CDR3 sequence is CASSLAAGVGHEQYF. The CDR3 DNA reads TGTGCCAGCAGCTTGGCGGCAGGGGTAGGCCACGAGCAGTACTTC.

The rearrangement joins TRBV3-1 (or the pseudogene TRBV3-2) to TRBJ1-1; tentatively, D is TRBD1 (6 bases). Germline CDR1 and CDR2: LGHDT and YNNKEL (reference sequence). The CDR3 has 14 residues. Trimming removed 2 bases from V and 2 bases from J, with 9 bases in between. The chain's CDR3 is CASSQTGSNTEAFF. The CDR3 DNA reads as TGTGCCAGCAGCCAAACAGGGTCCAACACTGAAGCTTTCTTT.

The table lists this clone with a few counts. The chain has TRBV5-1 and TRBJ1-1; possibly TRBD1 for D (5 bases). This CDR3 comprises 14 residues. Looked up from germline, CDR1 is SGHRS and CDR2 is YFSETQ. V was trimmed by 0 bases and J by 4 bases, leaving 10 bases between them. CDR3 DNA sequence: TGCGCCAGCAGCTTGGCGAGTAGGGGCACTGAAGCTTTCTTT. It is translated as CASSLASRGTEAFF.

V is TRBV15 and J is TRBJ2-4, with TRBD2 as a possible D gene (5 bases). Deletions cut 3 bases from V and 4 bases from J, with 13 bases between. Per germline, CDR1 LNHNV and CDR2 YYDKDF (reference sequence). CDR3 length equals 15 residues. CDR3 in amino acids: CATSRAGENKNIQYF. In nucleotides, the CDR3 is TGTGCCACCAGCAGGGCCGGGGAAAATAAAAACATTCAGTACTTC. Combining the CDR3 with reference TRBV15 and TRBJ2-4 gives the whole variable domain DAMVIQNPRYQVTQFGKPVTLSCSQTLNHNVMYWYQQKSSQAPKLLFHYYDKDFNNEADTPDNFQSRRPNTSFCFLDIRSPGLGDTAMYLCATSRAGENKNIQYFGAGTRLSVL.

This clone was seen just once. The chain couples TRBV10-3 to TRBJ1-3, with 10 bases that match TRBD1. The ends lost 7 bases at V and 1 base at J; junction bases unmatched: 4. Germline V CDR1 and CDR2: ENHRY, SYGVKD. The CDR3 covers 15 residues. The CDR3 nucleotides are TGTGCCATCAACCGACAGGGGGCTTCTGGAAACACCATATATTTT. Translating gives CAINRQGASGNTIYF.

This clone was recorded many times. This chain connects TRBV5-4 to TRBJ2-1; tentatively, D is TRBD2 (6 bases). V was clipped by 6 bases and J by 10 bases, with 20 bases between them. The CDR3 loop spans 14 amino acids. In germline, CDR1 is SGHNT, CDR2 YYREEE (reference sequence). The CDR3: CASTAGRGPGEQFF. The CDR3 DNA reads TGTGCCAGCACCGCGGGACGGGGCCCAGGGGAGCAGTTCTTC.

This CDR3 reads CASTRQGTTTDTQYF. The DNA for the CDR3 is TGTGCCAGCACCCGACAGGGGACTACCACAGATACGCAGTATTTT. This chain uses TRBV2 with TRBJ2-3, with a weak D call TRBD1 (8 bases). The CDR3 contains 15 residues. Germline V CDR1 and CDR2: SNHLY, FYNNEI. V lost 7 bases to trimming and J lost 2 bases, with 16 bases between them.

CDR3 bases: TGTGCCAGCAGCGTAGCTCGCCAAGAGACCCAGTACTTC. This translates into CASSVARQETQYF. The genes are TRBV9 and TRBJ2-5, with D hard to call. V was pared by 0 bases and J by 1 base, with 4 bases between. The germline gives CDR1 SGDLS, CDR2 YYNGEE. There are 13 residues in the CDR3.

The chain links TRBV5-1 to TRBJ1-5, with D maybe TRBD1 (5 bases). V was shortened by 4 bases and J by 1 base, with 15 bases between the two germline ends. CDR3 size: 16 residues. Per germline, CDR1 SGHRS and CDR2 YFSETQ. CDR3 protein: CASSAGDGRSNQPQHF. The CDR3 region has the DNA TGCGCCAGCAGCGCGGGGGACGGCCGAAGCAATCAGCCCCAGCATTTT.